This T cell receptor (beta chain) is drawn from a study of T cell repertoires in aging, cancer and after chemotherapy. TCR beta rearrangements were amplified from peripheral blood genomic DNA. Multiplex touch-down PCR with TRB-A/B primers amplified rearranged V-D-J TRB sequences. A single record per CDR3 protein comes from TCRdb applying MiXCR to the multiplex PCR reads. The data contain about 2,500 distinct CDR3 sequences, 49% of them singletons. CDR1 and CDR2 from the germline V gene are SGHDT and YYEEEE. This CDR3 has 15 residues. The ends were cut back, 2 bases at V and 1 base at J, with 7 bases in the middle.

This sequence was found in a human donor with a blood cancer. Sequencing used blood. The chain recombines TRBV5-6 with TRBJ2-6; D unclear. The chain's CDR3 is CASSFIGSGANVLTF. In nucleotides, the CDR3 is TGTGCCAGCAGCTTTATTGGGTCTGGGGCCAACGTCCTGACTTTC.